These 18 T cell receptor beta chains came from one sample sequenced in a study of blood T cell repertoires in COVID-19. Repertoires were generated with immunoSEQ multiplex PCR, while TCRdb's copy carries only in-frame clones and drops some. The table lists about 140,000 clones, 84% of them singletons, with roughly 1.7% in the top ten. Sequencing input: PBMCs or T cells enriched from blood (not recorded which). The receptors shown here come from a woman between 18 and 29 years old who had been exposed to COVID-19.

The genes are TRBV12-1 and TRBJ2-7; the D call in the table, TRBD1, was not verified against the DNA. TRBV12-1 is reported as a pseudogene. CDR3 size: 14 residues. CDR3 sequence: CASSSLTPFYEQYF. The CDR3 bases are TGTGCCAGCAGCTCCCTGACACCCTTCTACGAGCAGTACTTC.

V and J are TRBV28 and TRBJ2-7, with 7 bases aligning to TRBD2. Germline-derived CDR1 and CDR2 are MDHEN and SYDVKM. With 7 bases clipped from V and 3 bases from J, the junction kept 15 bases outside the gene matches. This CDR3 is built from 16 residues. The CDR3 DNA is TGTGCCAGCAACCCCCACGGCGCGGGAGAACGCTACGAGCAGTACTTC. Protein sequence: CASNPHGAGERYEQYF.

V is TRBV30 and J is TRBJ1-3; TRBD1 might be the D (6 bases). The V end was cut by 0 bases, the J end by 11 bases, with 14 bases between. Germline CDR1 and CDR2: GTSNPN and SVGIG (reference sequence). The CDR3 has 13 residues. The CDR3 loop is CAWSVQIRGAIYF. CDR3 bases: TGTGCCTGGAGTGTACAGATCAGGGGCGCCATATATTTT.

This clone turned up a few times. This chain joins TRBV27 and TRBJ1-2; D call uncertain. V was trimmed by 5 bases and J by 8 bases, leaving 18 bases between them. The CDR3 spans 14 residues. CDR1 is MNHEY, CDR2 SMNVEV, per germline (reference sequence). The CDR3 loop reads CASSPMAGRRGYTF. The CDR3 DNA sequence: TGTGCCAGCAGTCCCATGGCCGGGAGAAGGGGCTACACCTTC.

V usage is TRBV28 and J usage is TRBJ1-5, with TRBD1 as a possible D gene (6 bases). This CDR3 region has 18 residues. Per the germline V gene, CDR1 is MDHEN and CDR2 is SYDVKM. Deletions cut 8 bases from V and 0 bases from J, with 23 bases between. CDR3 in amino acids: CASEYPLGTQDSNQPQHF. CDR3 sequence (DNA): TGTGCCAGCGAATACCCCTTGGGGACACAAGATAGCAATCAGCCCCAGCATTTT.

In DNA, the CDR3 is TGTGCCAGCAGTGATCTACTAGCGGGAGAATATGGGGGGGACACCGGGGAGCTGTTTTTT. It codes for CASSDLLAGEYGGDTGELFF. The V and J genes are TRBV2 and TRBJ2-2; 11 nucleotides line up with TRBD2. There are 20 residues in the CDR3. J lost 3 bases, V lost 3 bases, and 15 bases had no gene match. The germline V gene encodes CDR1 SNHLY and CDR2 FYNNEI.

The V gene is TRBV12-3 or TRBV12-4, the J gene TRBJ1-2; D not resolved. V gave up 5 bases and J gave up 8 bases, with 12 bases separating them. The CDR3 length is 12 residues. CDR3 sequence (DNA): TGTGCCAGCAGTCTGACCAGGCTGGGCTACACCTTC. The encoded protein is CASSLTRLGYTF.

V is TRBV7-9 and J is TRBJ2-1; the match to TRBD2 covers 7 bases. The CDR3 totals 16 residues. The germline CDR1 and CDR2 sequences are SEHNR and FQNEAQ (reference sequence). V trimming: 5 bases; J trimming: 6 bases; junction bases outside the gene matches: 13. This CDR3 reads CASSPGTSGMGNEQFF. The CDR3 DNA is TGTGCCAGCAGCCCCGGCACGAGCGGGATGGGCAATGAGCAGTTCTTC.

The CDR3 coding sequence is TGCAGCGTTTTTGAGACAGGGTATGAAAAACTGTTTTTT. It is translated as CSVFETGYEKLFF. This sequence joins TRBV29-1 and TRBJ1-4; 7 bases align to TRBD1. The J segment lost 6 bases and the V segment lost 5 bases, leaving 6 bases of the junction unmatched. The CDR3 sequence is 13 residues long. In germline, CDR1 is SQVTM, CDR2 ANQGSEA.

This clone has a single count. The chain recombines TRBV14 with TRBJ2-5; D not certain. The CDR3 spans 12 residues. The V end was cut by 1 base, the J end by 5 bases, with 5 bases between. CDR1 is SGHDN and CDR2 is FVKESK in the germline V gene. For the CDR3, the DNA is TGTGCCAGCAGCCAAGTGTATGAGACCCAGTACTTC. As protein: CASSQVYETQYF.

The J gene is TRBJ2-7, the V gene TRBV29-1; weak D call: TRBD1 (5 bases). V gave up 0 bases and J gave up 6 bases, with 12 bases separating them. The CDR3 extends over 13 amino acids. CDR1 and CDR2 from the germline V gene are SQVTM and ANQGSEA. The CDR3 coding sequence is TGCAGCGTTGAAGAATCGGTCCAGGGCGAGCAGTACTTC. This gives the protein CSVEESVQGEQYF.

The chain recombines TRBV10-3 with TRBJ2-7; the D gene is possibly TRBD2 (5 bases). V lost 10 bases and J lost 6, with 19 bases in between. CDR1 ENHRY and CDR2 SYGVKD come from the germline V gene. This CDR3 contains 13 residues. The CDR3 loop is CATLSPTAGEQYF. CDR3 nucleotide sequence: TGTGCCACCTTGTCCCCCACGGCGGGCGAGCAGTACTTC.

This rearrangement joins TRBV10-1 to TRBJ2-7; 9 bases agree with TRBD1. Germline CDR1 is WNHNN and CDR2 is SYGVQD (reference sequence). This CDR3 region has 15 residues. With 6 bases clipped from V and 2 bases from J, the junction kept 8 bases outside the gene matches. The CDR3 nucleotides are TGCGCCAGCAGGGGCCGGGACAGGGATCCCTACGAGCAGTACTTC. Translating it yields CASRGRDRDPYEQYF.

The J gene is TRBJ1-2, the V gene TRBV2; 7 bases map to TRBD1. The CDR3 has 15 residues. With 7 bases clipped from V and 4 bases from J, the junction kept 12 bases outside the gene matches. CDR1 is SNHLY and CDR2 is FYNNEI in the germline V gene. The CDR3 DNA reads as TGTGCCAGCACTCCGGGACAGTCGGGCGGCTATGGCTACACCTTC. It translates to CASTPGQSGGYGYTF. Full variable domain (remainder filled in from reference TRBV2 and TRBJ1-2): EPEVTQTPSHQVTQMGQEVILRCVPISNHLYFYWYRQILGQKVEFLVSFYNNEISEKSEIFDDQFSVERPDGSNFTLKIRSTKLEDSAMYFCASTPGQSGGYGYTFGSGTRLTVV.

The chain carries TRBV28 and TRBJ1-2, with TRBD1 matching over 8 bases. V was clipped by 2 bases and J by 4 bases; unmatched bases: 6. This CDR3 is 15 amino acids long. Germline lookup yields CDR1 MDHEN and CDR2 SYDVKM. The DNA of the CDR3 is TGTGCCAGCAGTTTACTGACAGGGGCAGCCTATGGCTACACCTTC. This codes for CASSLLTGAAYGYTF.

The chain recombines TRBV16 with TRBJ2-3; 9 nucleotides match TRBD2. CDR3 length: 19 amino acids. Germline lookup yields CDR1 KGHSY and CDR2 FQNENV. Trimming at V came to 7 bases and at J to 0 bases, leaving 17 bases not matched to a gene. CDR3 amino acids: CASNDGRGGRAPSTDTQYF. The DNA of the CDR3 is TGTGCCAGCAACGATGGACGGGGCGGGAGGGCCCCTAGCACAGATACGCAGTATTTT.

The CDR3 loop is CASSLAYTDTQYF. Here the CDR3 DNA reads TGTGCCAGCAGCTTAGCCTATACAGATACGCAGTATTTT. This chain connects TRBV7-2 to TRBJ2-3; no reliable D call. Trimming cost V 0 bases and J 3 bases, with 4 bases left between them. The length of the CDR3 is 13 residues. Germline CDR1 is SGHTA and CDR2 is FQGNSA.

The rearrangement links TRBV29-1 to TRBJ1-2, with a possible D match to TRBD1 (6 bases). With 7 bases removed from V and 5 bases from J, the gap between germline ends came to 8 bases. Germline V gives CDR1 SQVTM, CDR2 ANQGSEA. There are 10 residues in the CDR3. The CDR3 loop is CSGGTYGYTF. The DNA for the CDR3 is TGCAGCGGAGGGACATATGGCTACACCTTC.